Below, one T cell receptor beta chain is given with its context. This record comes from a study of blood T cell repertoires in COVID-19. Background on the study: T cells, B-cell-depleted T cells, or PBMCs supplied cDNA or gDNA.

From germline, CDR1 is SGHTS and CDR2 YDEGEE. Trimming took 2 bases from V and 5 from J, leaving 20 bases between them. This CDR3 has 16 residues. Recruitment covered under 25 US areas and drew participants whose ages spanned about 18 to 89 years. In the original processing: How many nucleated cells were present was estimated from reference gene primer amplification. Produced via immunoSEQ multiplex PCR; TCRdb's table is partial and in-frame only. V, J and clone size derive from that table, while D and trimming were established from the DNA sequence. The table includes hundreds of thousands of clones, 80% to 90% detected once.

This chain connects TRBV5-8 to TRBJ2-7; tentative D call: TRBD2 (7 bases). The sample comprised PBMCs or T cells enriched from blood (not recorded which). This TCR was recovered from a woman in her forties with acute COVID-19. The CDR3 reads CASSFSSGGLIHEQYF. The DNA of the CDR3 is TGTGCCAGCAGCTTCTCCTCGGGGGGCCTAATCCACGAGCAGTACTTC. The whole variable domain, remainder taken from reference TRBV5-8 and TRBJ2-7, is EAGVTQSPTHLIKTRGQQATLRCSPISGHTSVYWYQQALGLGLQFLLWYDEGEERNRGNFPPRFSGRQFPNYSSELNVNALELEDSALYLCASSFSSGGLIHEQYFGPGTRLTVT.